The 28 T cell receptor beta chains in this list originate from one sample, sequenced in a study of neoadjuvant nivolumab and ipilimumab in lung cancer. The protocol was immunoSEQ multiplex PCR, while the TCRdb copy is restricted to in-frame clones and leaves out a portion. The sample has 40,000 or so clones, approximately 92% seen once. The source material was peripheral blood, sampled before neoadjuvant nivolumab, alone or with ipilimumab. Receptors were obtained from an adult with non-small cell lung cancer.

V is TRBV5-6 and J is TRBJ2-7; a possible D gene is TRBD2 (6 bases). The V gene's germline CDR1 is SGHDT and CDR2 YYEEEE. This CDR3 is 16 amino acids long. Trimming cost V 0 bases and J 4 bases, with 17 bases left between them. Written as DNA, the CDR3 is TGTGCCAGCAGCTTGGGAGGGACTGCCCTTGGGTACGAGCAGTACTTC. This gives the protein CASSLGGTALGYEQYF.

This clone was detected only once. The V and J genes are TRBV9 and TRBJ2-7; TRBD2 is a possible D gene (6 bases). The length of the CDR3 is 14 residues. V was clipped by 3 bases and J by 2 bases, with 12 bases between them. CDR1 SGDLS and CDR2 YYNGEE come from the germline V gene. CDR3 in DNA: TGTGCCAGCAGCGCGGAGGGGCCCACCTACGAGCAGTACTTC. Residues: CASSAEGPTYEQYF.

This sequence joins TRBV4-3 and TRBJ2-5; possible D gene TRBD1, 6 bases. The V gene's germline CDR1 is LGHNA and CDR2 YSLEER. The CDR3 totals 15 residues. The V and J ends lost 0 bases and 3 bases respectively, with 11 bases between them. CDR3 nucleotide sequence: TGCGCCAGCAGCCAAGAAGGGGGACGGGAAGAGACCCAGTACTTC. It translates to CASSQEGGREETQYF.

J is TRBJ2-1 and V is TRBV30, with TRBD2 identical over 10 bases. Germline V gives CDR1 GTSNPN, CDR2 SVGIG (reference sequence). V gave up 3 bases and J gave up 8 bases; unmatched junction bases: 7. This CDR3 spans 14 amino acids. The DNA for the CDR3 is TGTGCCTGGAGCCACCTAGCGGGAGACGATGAGCAGTTCTTC. It translates to CAWSHLAGDDEQFF.

This clone appeared a few times. V is TRBV7-8 and J is TRBJ1-5, with 8 bases fitting TRBD1. V dropped 5 bases and J dropped 6; count of bases not matched to a gene: 3. The CDR3 contains 13 residues. Germline V CDR1 and CDR2: SGHVS, FQNEAQ. CDR3 DNA sequence: TGTGCCAGCAGCACGGACAGGGCTCAGCCCCAGCATTTT. Translating gives CASSTDRAQPQHF.

The chain carries TRBV6-5 and TRBJ1-1, with 7 bases aligning to TRBD1. The germline V gene encodes CDR1 MNHEY and CDR2 SVGAGI. Trimming at V came to 4 bases and at J to 6 bases, leaving 11 bases not matched to a gene. This CDR3 contains 15 residues. The CDR3 DNA reads as TGTGCCAGCAGTTTTGCGACAGGGAGGTTTGCTGAAGCTTTCTTT. Its protein product is CASSFATGRFAEAFF.

The chain carries TRBV28 and TRBJ1-4; D possibly corresponds to TRBD1 (5 bases). CDR1 and CDR2 from the germline V gene are MDHEN and SYDVKM. Between the trimmed V and J ends, which lost 2 bases and 7 bases, there was a span of 17 bases. The CDR3 runs to 16 residues. Here the CDR3 DNA reads TGTGCCAGCAGTTTAGGCGACCGGGGGGTCGGTGAAAAACTGTTTTTT. As protein: CASSLGDRGVGEKLFF.

The chain couples TRBV4-3 to TRBJ2-7; D is undetermined. V was trimmed by 0 bases and J by 3 bases, leaving 6 bases between them. From germline, CDR1 is LGHNA and CDR2 YSLEER. The CDR3 length is 13 residues. The CDR3 nucleotides read TGCGCCAGCAGCCAAGATCGGTTCTACGAGCAGTACTTC. Its translation is CASSQDRFYEQYF.

The chain employs TRBV25-1 and TRBJ2-5; 7 bases map to TRBD1. Germline values: CDR1 MGHDK, CDR2 SYGVNS. The CDR3 extends over 15 amino acids. The V segment lost 0 bases and the J segment 4 bases; nucleotides outside the gene matches: 5. The CDR3 nucleotides are TGTGCCAGCAGTGAATACGAGACAGGGCGAGAGACCCAGTACTTC. Its translation: CASSEYETGRETQYF.

The chain carries TRBV25-1 and TRBJ1-4; D remains ambiguous. CDR3 size: 14 residues. CDR1 MGHDK and CDR2 SYGVNS come from the germline V gene. V lost 3 bases, J lost 4 bases, and 9 bases lay in between. The DNA of the CDR3 is TGTGCCAGCAGTGATCCACGGGGTAATGAAAAACTGTTTTTT. Protein product: CASSDPRGNEKLFF.

This chain connects TRBV6-1 to TRBJ2-5; 9 nucleotides match TRBD1. The germline CDR1 and CDR2 sequences are MNHNS and SASEGT. Trimming cost V 8 bases and J 1 base; bases outside gene matches: 8. The length of the CDR3 is 15 residues. The CDR3 nucleotides read TGTGCCAGCCTTACGGGACAGGGCTTCCAAGAGACCCAGTACTTC. Amino acid sequence: CASLTGQGFQETQYF.

V gene TRBV14 combines with J gene TRBJ2-2; no clear D gene. Per germline, CDR1 SGHDN and CDR2 FVKESK. Trimming pared 3 bases from V and 3 bases from J, leaving 17 bases between. CDR3 length: 17 residues. The CDR3, as DNA: TGTGCCAGCAGCCATTTGTCTCCCGGGCGGTACACCGGGGAGCTGTTTTTT. Its protein product is CASSHLSPGRYTGELFF.

The chain couples TRBV7-9 to TRBJ2-1, with 8 bases fitting TRBD2. Germline-derived CDR1 and CDR2 are SEHNR and FQNEAQ (reference sequence). The CDR3 sequence is 16 residues long. Trimming took 1 base from V and 4 from J; bases not matched to a gene: 6. The CDR3 DNA follows: TGTGCCAGCAGCTTAGATCTTAGCGGGGATTACAATGAGCAGTTCTTC. Translated: CASSLDLSGDYNEQFF.

J is TRBJ1-2 and V is TRBV11-2; 8 bases fit TRBD1. V trimming: 6 bases; J trimming: 2 bases; junction bases outside the gene matches: 5. The V gene's germline CDR1 is SGHAT and CDR2 FQNNGV. The CDR3 is 14 residues long. The chain's CDR3 is CASSKTGGNYGYTF. The CDR3 DNA reads TGTGCCAGCAGTAAAACAGGGGGGAACTATGGCTACACCTTC.

This chain connects TRBV7-8 to TRBJ2-5; 10 bases match TRBD2. The CDR3 loop spans 16 amino acids. Germline V gene data show CDR1 as SGHVS and CDR2 as FQNEAQ. V gave up 5 bases and J gave up 2 bases; unmatched junction bases: 8. CDR3 sequence: CASSPRTSGVQETQYF. The CDR3 nucleotides read TGTGCCAGCAGCCCTAGGACTAGCGGAGTGCAAGAGACCCAGTACTTC.

This clone was seen only once. The chain combines TRBV5-5 with TRBJ2-3; 8 bases map to TRBD2. The CDR3 contains 15 residues. Germline V CDR1 and CDR2: SGHKS, YYEKEE (reference sequence). V lost 0 bases to trimming and J lost 7 bases; unmatched junction nucleotides: 7. The CDR3 sequence is CASSLAPSGGNTQYF. The CDR3 DNA reads as TGTGCCAGCAGCTTGGCCCCCTCGGGAGGGAATACGCAGTATTTT.

This sequence joins TRBV5-1 and TRBJ1-4, with 7 positions matching TRBD1. The CDR3 runs to 14 residues. The germline gives CDR1 SGHRS, CDR2 YFSETQ. The J segment lost 4 bases and the V segment lost 3 bases, leaving 3 bases of the junction unmatched. The CDR3 DNA reads TGCGCCAGCAGCTCGGGACAGAGTAATGAAAAACTGTTTTTT. Translation: CASSSGQSNEKLFF.

The chain employs TRBV2 and TRBJ1-1, with D uncertain. Germline values: CDR1 SNHLY, CDR2 FYNNEI. V lost 3 bases, J lost 3 bases, and 11 bases lay in between. The CDR3 extends over 14 amino acids. CDR3 region: CASSEFRDYTEAFF. DNA for the CDR3: TGTGCCAGCAGTGAGTTCCGGGATTACACTGAAGCTTTCTTT.

This rearrangement joins TRBV5-4 to TRBJ2-7, with unresolved D. Germline V gene data show CDR1 as SGHNT and CDR2 as YYREEE (reference sequence). With 0 bases removed from V and 9 bases from J, the gap between germline ends came to 10 bases. CDR3 length: 12 residues. DNA of the CDR3: TGTGCCAGCAGCTTGGAGGTCTCGGGGCAGTACTTC. This encodes CASSLEVSGQYF.

In regard to this clone: Relative to the germline gene, one junction end is altered; a read error may explain this. The chain recombines TRBV7-8 with TRBJ2-1; either TRBD1 or TRBD2 may supply D (5 bases each). Germline CDR1 reads SGHVS; CDR2 reads FQNEAQ. CDR3 length equals 12 residues. The CDR3 nucleotides are TGTGCCAGCAGCTTGGGACCCGATGAAGACGTCTTC. Its translation is CASSLGPDEDVF.

The CDR3 nucleotides read TGCGCCAGCAGCGAGGGGACGGACTATGGCTACACCTTC. Protein: CASSEGTDYGYTF. The chain combines TRBV5-1 with TRBJ1-2; possible D gene TRBD1, 5 bases. The CDR3 is 13 amino acids. The ends were cut back, 4 bases at V and 3 bases at J, with 10 bases in the middle. Germline loops: CDR1 SGHRS, CDR2 YFSETQ.

V and J are TRBV6-1 and TRBJ2-1, with 7 bases aligning to TRBD1. The germline V gene has CDR1 MNHNS and CDR2 SASEGT. Germline trimming cut 6 bases from V and 5 bases from J; bases unmatched to any gene: 7. The CDR3 contains 14 residues. CDR3 loop: CASSPGQSNNEQFF. CDR3 sequence (DNA): TGTGCCAGCAGCCCGGGACAGAGCAACAATGAGCAGTTCTTC.

The V gene is TRBV7-7, the J gene TRBJ2-3; a possible D gene is TRBD1 (6 bases). CDR1 and CDR2 (germline): SSHAT, FNYEAQ (reference sequence). Between the trimmed V and J ends, which lost 1 base and 6 bases, there was a span of 11 bases. CDR3 length: 14 residues. CDR3 protein: CASSLEVGADTQYF. The CDR3 region has the DNA TGTGCCAGCAGCTTAGAAGTGGGGGCGGATACGCAGTATTTT.

The chain carries TRBV10-2 and TRBJ1-1; tentative D call: TRBD1 (6 bases). V lost 3 bases to trimming and J lost 4 bases, with 15 bases between them. CDR3 length equals 15 residues. Germline V gives CDR1 WSHSY, CDR2 SAAADI. The DNA for the CDR3 is TGCGCCAGCAGTGAAGTACGGGGGCGGGCCACTGAAGCTTTCTTT. Protein: CASSEVRGRATEAFF.

V is TRBV28 and J is TRBJ2-7; TRBD1 might be the D (5 bases). The CDR3 contains 12 residues. CDR1 is MDHEN, CDR2 SYDVKM, per germline. V lost 6 bases and J lost 5, with 11 bases in between. The CDR3 reads CASSRAVHEQYF. The CDR3, as DNA: TGTGCCAGCAGCAGGGCCGTCCACGAGCAGTACTTC.

The chain couples TRBV27 to TRBJ2-6, with D possibly TRBD2 on 6 matching bases. V gave up 8 bases and J gave up 0 bases, with 11 bases separating them. CDR1 is MNHEY and CDR2 is SMNVEV in the germline V gene (reference sequence). The CDR3 consists of 15 residues. The CDR3 bases are TGTGCCAGCCAACGGGAGTACTCTGGGGCCAACGTCCTGACTTTC. As protein: CASQREYSGANVLTF.

This clone was counted a single time. The chain carries TRBV5-1 and TRBJ2-3; 7 nucleotides agree with TRBD2. Germline lookup yields CDR1 SGHRS and CDR2 YFSETQ. With V trimmed by 4 bases and J by 0 bases, 8 bases remained unmatched. This CDR3 region has 16 residues. CDR3 nucleotide sequence: TGCGCCAGCAGCACCAGACTAGCTGCTAGCACAGATACGCAGTATTTT. It codes for CASSTRLAASTDTQYF.

The chain couples TRBV9 to TRBJ2-7; possible D gene TRBD2, 6 bases. The CDR3 runs 14 residues. Trimming cost V 4 bases and J 1 base, with 12 bases left between them. Germline CDR1 reads SGDLS; CDR2 reads YYNGEE. The CDR3 bases are TGTGCCAGCAGCCCCAAAGCGGGTTCCTACGAGCAGTACTTC. Protein sequence: CASSPKAGSYEQYF.